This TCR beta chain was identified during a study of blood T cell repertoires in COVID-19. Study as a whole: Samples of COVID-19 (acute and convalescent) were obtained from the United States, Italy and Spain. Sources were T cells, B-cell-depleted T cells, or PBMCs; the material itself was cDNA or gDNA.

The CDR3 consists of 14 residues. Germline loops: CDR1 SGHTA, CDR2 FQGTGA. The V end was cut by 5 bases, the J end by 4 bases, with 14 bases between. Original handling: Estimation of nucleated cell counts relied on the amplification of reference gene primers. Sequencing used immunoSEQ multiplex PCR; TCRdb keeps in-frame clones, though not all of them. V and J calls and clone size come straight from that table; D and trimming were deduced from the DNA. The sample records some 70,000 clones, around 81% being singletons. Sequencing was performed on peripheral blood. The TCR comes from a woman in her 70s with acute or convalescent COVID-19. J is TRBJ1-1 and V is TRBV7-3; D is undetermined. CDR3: CASSPGLIGTEAFF. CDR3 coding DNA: TGTGCCAGCAGCCCAGGACTAATCGGCACTGAAGCTTTCTTT.